The T cell receptor beta chain under discussion was sequenced for a study of blood T cell repertoires in COVID-19. Study-wide background: There were acute and convalescent COVID-19 samples, and they came from the United States, Italy and Spain.

How the authors handled the data: Cell counts per sample came from amplifying reference gene primers. The data were produced by immunoSEQ multiplex PCR, yet TCRdb's version contains in-frame clones alone and is incomplete. Clone size and the V and J calls come from that table; the DNA yielded D and trimming. Among around 100,000 clones listed, 70% to 90% were seen once. V was clipped by 5 bases and J by 1 base, with 8 bases between them. The CDR3 is made up of 13 amino acids. From germline, CDR1 is WNHNN and CDR2 SYGVQD (reference sequence). The rearrangement uses TRBV10-1 and TRBJ1-1, with a possible D match to TRBD1 (6 bases). The sample consisted of peripheral blood. The TCR originated in a human donor in a cohort sampled during active COVID-19. CDR3 DNA sequence: TGCGCCAGCAGTAAGACAGGGAACACTGAAGCTTTCTTT. Translated: CASSKTGNTEAFF.